This TCR beta chain was captured in a study of tumor-infiltrating lymphocytes in primary liver carcinoma. Study-level background: Resecting the tumor surgically was how the patients' primary liver carcinoma was treated.

The ends lost 2 bases at V and 2 bases at J; junction bases unmatched: 5. Germline assignment: CDR1 SGHDN and CDR2 FVKESK. The CDR3 has 15 residues. Study-wide findings and caveats: Unsorted bulk sampling ruled out any CD4+ versus CD8+ repertoire comparison.

Starting material of 500 ng total RNA yielded TCR beta cDNA via a constant-region primer. Construction of TCR beta libraries relied on three successive nested multiplex PCR rounds employing slightly modified ARM-PCR. TRBV1-TRBV30 forward and Cbeta reverse primers drove the first two roughly 10-cycle rounds. Each CDR3 protein gets one entry after TCRdb re-called the multiplex PCR reads with MiXCR. The sample includes approximately 320,000 distinct CDR3 sequences, around three fifths seen only once; the top ten take approximately 17%. Unsorted whole blood supplied the blood RNA, and germline DNA was isolated too. This clonotype was found many times. Its antigen is currently unknown.

V usage is TRBV14 and J usage is TRBJ2-5; 7 positions agree with TRBD1. The clonotype comes from a woman in her thirties with primary liver carcinoma and hepatitis B virus infection. Sequencing was performed on peripheral blood. The CDR3 region is CASSQLSRGQETQYF. As DNA, the CDR3 is TGTGCCAGCAGCCAACTGTCCAGGGGGCAAGAGACCCAGTACTTC.